The 30 T cell receptor beta chains below all came from one sample that was sequenced in a study of CD8 T cells in Susac syndrome. Random hexamers were used to reverse transcribe the RNA input (0.5 to 1 ug). TCRdb re-called the immunoSEQ multiplex PCR reads with MiXCR, one entry per CDR3 protein. The sample lists under 85,000 distinct CDR3 sequences, roughly 92% seen once, with 0.35% to 0.5% in the top ten. The material sequenced was CD8+ T cells from PBMCs. These TCRs come from a human donor with Susac syndrome.

The chain is built from TRBV29-1 and TRBJ2-5; D may be TRBD1 (6 bases). This CDR3 contains 15 residues. The ends were cut back, 4 bases at V and 5 bases at J, with 20 bases in the middle. Germline CDR1 and CDR2: SQVTM and ANQGSEA. The CDR3 DNA reads TGCAGCGTTGGGTTTGGGACAAGGGGCTACGAGACCCAGTACTTC. Its protein product is CSVGFGTRGYETQYF.

This rearrangement joins TRBV6-2 or TRBV6-3 to TRBJ2-5; the match to TRBD2 covers 9 bases. In germline, CDR1 is MNHEY, CDR2 SVGEGT. The CDR3 runs 13 residues. V shed 6 bases and J 5 bases; nucleotides not matched to a gene: 4. The CDR3 DNA follows: TGTGCCAGCAGCCCTACTAGCGGGGAGACCCAGTACTTC. It encodes CASSPTSGETQYF.

The rearrangement joins TRBV12-3 or TRBV12-4 to TRBJ2-3; D gene unclear. V shed 2 bases and J shed 1 base, with 10 bases lying between them. CDR3 length: 15 residues. CDR3 amino acids: CASSLMLERTDTQYF. The CDR3 DNA reads TGTGCCAGCAGTTTAATGCTGGAGCGCACAGATACGCAGTATTTT.

V is TRBV5-1 and J is TRBJ1-4; D remains unclear. The germline V gene encodes CDR1 SGHRS and CDR2 YFSETQ. The ends were cut back, 0 bases at V and 4 bases at J, with 10 bases in the middle. The CDR3 consists of 15 residues. Here the CDR3 reads CASSLGGVVNEKLFF. The DNA of the CDR3 is TGCGCCAGCAGCTTGGGGGGAGTAGTTAATGAAAAACTGTTTTTT.

The rearrangement links TRBV2 to TRBJ1-2; D uncertain. This CDR3 has 14 residues. The V end was cut by 3 bases, the J end by 6 bases, with 14 bases between. In germline, CDR1 is SNHLY, CDR2 FYNNEI. CDR3 nucleotides: TGTGCCAGCAGTGACCTCGGACTGAGGGATGGCTACACCTTC. The encoded protein is CASSDLGLRDGYTF.

The sample holds a few counts of this clonotype. This chain connects TRBV5-1 to TRBJ1-5; D call uncertain. Deletions cut 4 bases from V and 3 bases from J, with 8 bases between. This CDR3 spans 13 amino acids. The germline V gene encodes CDR1 SGHRS and CDR2 YFSETQ. The CDR3 bases are TGCGCCAGCAGCGCAAGTTACAATCAGCCCCAGCATTTT. This translates into CASSASYNQPQHF.

The rearrangement uses TRBV30 and TRBJ2-7; 11 positions agree with TRBD1. The CDR3 contains 14 residues. Germline V CDR1 and CDR2: GTSNPN, SVGIG (reference sequence). The V and J ends lost 5 bases and 6 bases, in that order; junction bases with no gene match: 9. The CDR3 bases are TGTGCCTGGGGGCCCGGGACAGGGGGACTCGAGCAGTACTTC. Translating gives CAWGPGTGGLEQYF. Full variable domain (rest looked up from reference TRBV30 and TRBJ2-7): SQTIHQWPATLVQPVGSPLSLECTVEGTSNPNLYWYRQAAGRGLQLLFYSVGIGQISSEVPQNLSASRPQDRQFILSSKKLLLSDSGFYLCAWGPGTGGLEQYFGPGTRLTVT.

The genes are TRBV30 and TRBJ1-1; D gene unclear. This CDR3 comprises 11 residues. V gave up 4 bases and J gave up 2 bases, with 5 bases separating them. From germline, CDR1 is GTSNPN and CDR2 SVGIG (reference sequence). This CDR3 reads CAWNINTEAFF. The CDR3, as DNA: TGTGCCTGGAATATAAACACTGAAGCTTTCTTT.

The rearrangement links TRBV11-2 to TRBJ2-3; the match to TRBD1 covers 9 bases. V shed 2 bases, J shed 3 bases, and the junction held 6 bases outside the gene matches. The CDR3 consists of 16 residues. The V gene's germline CDR1 is SGHAT and CDR2 FQNNGV. For the CDR3, the DNA is TGTGCCAGCAGCTTATCCCGGGACAGGGTAACAGATACGCAGTATTTT. Protein sequence: CASSLSRDRVTDTQYF.

V and J are TRBV5-8 and TRBJ1-2; TRBD1 agrees at 7 bases. Germline V CDR1 and CDR2: SGHTS, YDEGEE. V lost 5 bases and J lost 5; bases outside the gene matches: 6. This CDR3 has 13 residues. DNA for the CDR3: TGTGCCAGCAGTCCCTCAGGGGGGTATGGCTACACCTTC. This codes for CASSPSGGYGYTF.

V usage is TRBV20-1 and J usage is TRBJ2-1; 8 nucleotides align to TRBD2. This CDR3 comprises 15 residues. The ends lost 0 bases at V and 7 bases at J; junction bases unmatched: 8. Germline lookup yields CDR1 DFQATT and CDR2 SNEGSKA (reference sequence). The DNA of the CDR3 is TGCAGTGCTAGAGATCGAGCGGGAGCGAATAATGAGCAGTTCTTC. Its translation is CSARDRAGANNEQFF.

V usage is TRBV12-3 or TRBV12-4 and J usage is TRBJ2-1; 8 nucleotides agree with TRBD2. There are 14 residues in the CDR3. V shed 6 bases and J 5 bases; nucleotides not matched to a gene: 6. CDR3 region: CASRRLAHDNEQFF. DNA of the CDR3: TGTGCCAGCAGAAGACTAGCGCACGACAATGAGCAGTTCTTC.

The chain carries TRBV6-5 and TRBJ2-1; the match to TRBD2 covers 11 bases. Trimming at V came to 2 bases and at J to 9 bases, leaving 6 bases not matched to a gene. Germline V lookup: CDR1 MNHEY, CDR2 SVGAGI. The CDR3 contains 15 residues. CDR3 region: CASSYTSGSRREQFF. The CDR3 DNA follows: TGTGCCAGCAGTTACACTAGCGGGAGTAGACGTGAGCAGTTCTTC.

For the CDR3, the DNA is TGTGCCACTAGTCAGGGGCCGGCCTACAATGAGCAGTTCTTC. Translating gives CATSQGPAYNEQFF. V usage is TRBV3-1 and J usage is TRBJ2-1; D possibly corresponds to TRBD1 (6 bases). The CDR3 is made up of 14 amino acids. V was pared by 10 bases and J by 2 bases, with 15 bases between. Germline-derived CDR1 and CDR2 are LGHDT and YNNKEL (reference sequence).

This clonotype was seen only once. J is TRBJ2-5 and V is TRBV7-2, with TRBD2 matching 10 bases. V shed 4 bases, J shed 5 bases, and the junction held 7 bases outside the gene matches. Per the germline V gene, CDR1 is SGHTA and CDR2 is FQGNSA. CDR3 length equals 15 residues. CDR3 region: CASSSDSGGLETQYF. The CDR3 DNA reads TGTGCCAGCAGCTCCGATAGCGGGGGGTTGGAGACCCAGTACTTC.

This chain links TRBV3-1 with TRBJ2-1, with 13 bases matching TRBD2. Per germline, CDR1 LGHDT and CDR2 YNNKEL (reference sequence). With V trimmed by 2 bases and J by 10 bases, 11 bases remained unmatched. CDR3 length: 17 amino acids. The DNA of the CDR3 is TGTGCCAGCAGCCAACCATCCGGGACTAGCGGGAAGGAAGAGCAGTTCTTC. Amino acid sequence: CASSQPSGTSGKEEQFF.

The chain carries TRBV5-6 and TRBJ2-1, with D perhaps TRBD1 (6 bases). V lost 4 bases and J lost 2, with 16 bases in between. The CDR3 covers 16 residues. The germline gives CDR1 SGHDT, CDR2 YYEEEE. CDR3 in amino acids: CASSPRVQGPYNEQFF. The DNA of the CDR3 is TGTGCCAGCAGCCCCCGGGTACAGGGTCCCTACAATGAGCAGTTCTTC.

This chain joins TRBV7-9 and TRBJ1-1; tentatively, D is TRBD1 (5 bases). The CDR3 totals 14 residues. The ends were cut back, 6 bases at V and 0 bases at J, with 11 bases in the middle. Looked up from germline, CDR1 is SEHNR and CDR2 is FQNEAQ (reference sequence). CDR3 sequence reads: CASSYDRLNTEAFF. As DNA, the CDR3 is TGTGCCAGCAGTTACGACAGATTGAACACTGAAGCTTTCTTT.

The J gene is TRBJ2-5, the V gene TRBV4-1; D is perhaps TRBD1 (6 bases). CDR3 length: 14 amino acids. Looked up from germline, CDR1 is MGHRA and CDR2 is YSYEKL. V shed 2 bases and J shed 5 bases, with 12 bases lying between them. The CDR3 loop reads CASSQTGFPETQYF. CDR3 DNA sequence: TGCGCCAGCAGCCAAACAGGGTTTCCGGAGACCCAGTACTTC.

The chain employs TRBV20-1 and TRBJ2-7; 8 bases line up with TRBD2. Germline CDR1 DFQATT, CDR2 SNEGSKA (reference sequence). V gave up 7 bases and J gave up 3 bases; unmatched junction bases: 14. This CDR3 has 15 amino acids. The DNA of the CDR3 is TGCAGTGGGGTAGAGCTAGCGGGTAGGCTCTACGAGCAGTACTTC. Protein: CSGVELAGRLYEQYF.

The J gene is TRBJ1-5, the V gene TRBV30; D is unresolved. Germline CDR1 and CDR2: GTSNPN and SVGIG (reference sequence). Trimming removed 0 bases at V and 1 base at J, with 7 bases between. The CDR3 runs to 14 residues. CDR3 in amino acids: CAWSVHLSNQPQHF. The CDR3 DNA sequence: TGTGCCTGGAGTGTCCACCTAAGCAATCAGCCCCAGCATTTT.

This clonotype occurred once. The gene calls are TRBV28 and TRBJ2-7; TRBD1 agrees at 7 bases. Germline CDR1 is MDHEN and CDR2 is SYDVKM. The V gene end was trimmed by 8 bases and the J gene end by 9 bases; junction bases not matched to a gene: 13. The CDR3 is made up of 13 amino acids. The CDR3, as DNA: TGTGCCAGCCTGGACAGAGACAGGGCAATGCAGTACTTC. It is translated as CASLDRDRAMQYF. The variable domain in full, with the rest retrieved from reference TRBV28 and TRBJ2-7, is DVKVTQSSRYLVKRTGEKVFLECVQDMDHENMFWYRQDPGLGLRLIYFSYDVKMKEKGDIPEGYSVSREKKERFSLILESASTNQTSMYLCASLDRDRAMQYFGPGTRLTVT.

The chain links TRBV20-1 to TRBJ1-5, with a possible D match to TRBD1 (6 bases). Trimming shortened V by 6 bases and J by 0 bases, and 12 bases separated the two germline ends. Germline V gene data show CDR1 as DFQATT and CDR2 as SNEGSKA (reference sequence). This CDR3 is built from 14 residues. CDR3 sequence: CSAVQGYSNQPQHF. The CDR3 bases are TGCAGTGCAGTACAGGGTTATAGCAATCAGCCCCAGCATTTT.

The chain is built from TRBV2 and TRBJ2-7; no reliable D call. CDR3 length equals 14 residues. V lost 5 bases, J lost 2 bases, and 13 bases lay in between. CDR1 and CDR2 from the germline V gene are SNHLY and FYNNEI. CDR3 DNA sequence: TGTGCCAGCAGTCCCTACTGGGGTCCCTACGAGCAGTACTTC. Protein product: CASSPYWGPYEQYF. The full variable domain, its missing parts supplied by reference TRBV2 and TRBJ2-7, is EPEVTQTPSHQVTQMGQEVILRCVPISNHLYFYWYRQILGQKVEFLVSFYNNEISEKSEIFDDQFSVERPDGSNFTLKIRSTKLEDSAMYFCASSPYWGPYEQYFGPGTRLTVT.

The chain links TRBV10-3 to TRBJ1-1, with 10 bases aligning to TRBD1. The length of the CDR3 is 13 residues. The J segment lost 1 base and the V segment lost 11 bases, leaving 4 bases of the junction unmatched. CDR1 ENHRY and CDR2 SYGVKD come from the germline V gene. CDR3 DNA sequence: TGTGCCGGGGGACAGGGGACGAACACTGAAGCTTTCTTT. Translating it yields CAGGQGTNTEAFF.

This clonotype occurred a few times. The rearrangement links TRBV5-6 to TRBJ1-2; D possibly corresponds to TRBD1 (6 bases). V was pared by 4 bases and J by 10 bases, with 14 bases between. The germline V gene has CDR1 SGHDT and CDR2 YYEEEE. There are 12 residues in the CDR3. The CDR3 reads CASSRNDRTYTF. The CDR3 nucleotides are TGTGCCAGCAGCCGAAATGACAGGACCTACACCTTC. Full variable domain (missing parts from reference TRBV5-6 and TRBJ1-2): DAGVTQSPTHLIKTRGQQVTLRCSPKSGHDTVSWYQQALGQGPQFIFQYYEEEERQRGNFPDRFSGHQFPNYSSELNVNALLLGDSALYLCASSRNDRTYTFGSGTRLTVV.

This rearrangement joins TRBV27 to TRBJ1-2; 7 bases are a match to TRBD1. V lost 6 bases and J lost 4; bases outside the gene matches: 8. The CDR3 has 14 residues. Germline CDR1 and CDR2: MNHEY and SMNVEV (reference sequence). CDR3 coding DNA: TGTGCCAGCAGCGACCGACAGGGTGTCTATGGCTACACCTTC. Translated, it gives CASSDRQGVYGYTF.

The chain joins TRBV12-3 or TRBV12-4 to TRBJ1-2; no definite D call. CDR3 length equals 12 residues. With 1 base removed from V and 1 base from J, the gap between germline ends came to 1 base. This chain's CDR3 is CASSLGNYGYTF. As DNA, the CDR3 is TGTGCCAGCAGTTTAGGTAACTATGGCTACACCTTC.

CDR3 nucleotide sequence: TGTGCCAGCAGTTACTCGAGCGGGGACCGCGAGCAGTACTTC. Protein: CASSYSSGDREQYF. V usage is TRBV6-5 and J usage is TRBJ2-7, with 7 bases aligning to TRBD2. The CDR3 loop spans 14 amino acids. Germline V lookup: CDR1 MNHEY, CDR2 SVGAGI. V was pared by 0 bases and J by 6 bases, with 5 bases of the junction left unmatched.

V gene TRBV2 combines with J gene TRBJ1-5; D might be TRBD1 (5 bases). This CDR3 has 15 residues. Germline CDR1 SNHLY, CDR2 FYNNEI. Trimming removed 8 bases from V and 4 bases from J, with 18 bases in between. In nucleotides, the CDR3 is TGTGCCAGCGAGTTAAGTCGACAGCTAAATCAGCCCCAGCATTTT. Translated, it gives CASELSRQLNQPQHF.